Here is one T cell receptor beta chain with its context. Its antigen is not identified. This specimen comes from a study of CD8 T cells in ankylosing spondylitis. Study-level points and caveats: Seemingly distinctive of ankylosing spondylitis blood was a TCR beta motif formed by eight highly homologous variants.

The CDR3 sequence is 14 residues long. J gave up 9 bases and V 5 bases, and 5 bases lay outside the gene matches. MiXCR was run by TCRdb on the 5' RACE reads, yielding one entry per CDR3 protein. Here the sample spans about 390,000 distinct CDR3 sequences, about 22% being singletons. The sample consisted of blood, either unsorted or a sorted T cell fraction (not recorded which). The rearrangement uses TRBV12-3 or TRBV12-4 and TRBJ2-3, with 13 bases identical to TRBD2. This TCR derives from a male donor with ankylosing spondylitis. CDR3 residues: CASSTGLAGDTQYF. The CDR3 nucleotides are TGTGCCAGCAGTACCGGACTAGCGGGAGACACGCAGTATTTT.